This TCR beta chain was documented in a study of blood T cell repertoires in COVID-19. Whole-study context: Samples came from the United States, Italy and Spain, spanning acute and convalescent COVID-19.

Profiled with immunoSEQ multiplex PCR; TCRdb holds only in-frame clones, not every one. The sample has about 190,000 clones, approximately 84% seen once. V lost 5 bases to trimming and J lost 4 bases, with 8 bases between them. CDR1 and CDR2 (germline): SEHNR, FQNEAQ (reference sequence). This CDR3 contains 12 residues. Participant reports of clinical history set cohort assignment. Sequenced sample: PBMCs or T cells enriched from blood (not recorded which). This chain uses TRBV7-9 with TRBJ1-2; D ambiguous. This sequence originates from a young woman who had recovered from COVID-19. The CDR3 DNA reads as TGTGCCAGCAGCCTGACTATCTATGGCTACACCTTC. Translated, it gives CASSLTIYGYTF.